This TCR beta chain comes out of a study of identical twins. Germline values: CDR1 MNHEY, CDR2 SVGAGI. The CDR3 has 14 amino acids. V dropped 4 bases and J dropped 7 bases, with 16 bases sitting between them. TCRdb called the 5' RACE reads again in MiXCR, with one record for every CDR3 protein. The sample includes roughly 1,500,000 distinct CDR3 sequences, 32% seen only once; the top ten take approximately 0.29%. Remarks on this clonotype: Its antigen is not identified.

General study results and limits: Within monozygotic twins, out-of-frame TCR alpha sharing was underestimated by the models.

The sequenced material came from cord blood. The receptor was derived from a newborn girl in good health. V gene TRBV6-5 combines with J gene TRBJ1-2; D is unclear. Here the CDR3 DNA reads TGTGCCAGCAGTTCTAGGAGGCACTTAGGTGGCTACACCTTC. Translation gives CASSSRRHLGGYTF.